The clone carrying this TCR beta chain was seen a few times. This sample was taken from a study of cytomegalovirus exposure and HLA in healthy donors. PCR primers comprised 60 Vbeta and 13 Jbeta primers. TCRdb's copy holds only in-frame clones and misses some; the assay was immunoSEQ multiplex PCR. The sample holds some 130,000 clones, roughly 82% seen once. The TCR was taken from a man aged 25 to 40 in good health and CMV-seronegative. Sequencing was performed on PBMCs.

In nucleotides, the CDR3 is TGCGCCAGCAGCTTGACAGGGATGAACACTGAAGCTTTCTTT. As protein: CASSLTGMNTEAFF. The chain employs TRBV5-1 and TRBJ1-1, with D perhaps TRBD1 (6 bases). V gave up 1 base and J gave up 0 bases, with 7 bases separating them. Looked up from germline, CDR1 is SGHRS and CDR2 is YFSETQ. The CDR3 is 14 residues long.